This is a list of T cell receptor beta chains from one sample in a study of blood T cells in healthy people across ages. Via MiXCR, TCRdb re-called the 5' RACE reads, giving one row per CDR3 protein. The sample records approximately 2,000,000 distinct CDR3 sequences, 35% to 50% being singletons. The sequenced sample consisted of blood. These TCRs come from a human donor in good health. Both conserved end residues are part of each CDR3. Each record gives: J gene, V gene, D gene, clone size, CDR3 protein, CDR3 DNA. The D gene is left open where the match is weak. Clone size is shown for a subset of rows, as once, few, many or a class of expanded clone.

j_gene: TRBJ2-5; v_gene: TRBV4-3; d_gene: -; abundance: -; CDR3aa: CASSQDRSASQQYF; CDR3nt: TGCGCCAGCAGCCAAGACCGATCGGCTTCTCAGCAGTACTTC
j_gene: TRBJ1-2; v_gene: TRBV9; d_gene: -; abundance: -; CDR3aa: CASSVGRKYGYTF; CDR3nt: TGTGCCAGCAGCGTAGGCAGAAAATATGGCTACACCTTC
j_gene: TRBJ2-7; v_gene: TRBV6-5; d_gene: -; abundance: -; CDR3aa: CASKFFQAEPYEQYF; CDR3nt: TGTGCCAGCAAATTTTTCCAAGCGGAACCCTACGAGCAGTACTTC
j_gene: TRBJ2-7; v_gene: TRBV4-1; d_gene: -; abundance: -; CDR3aa: CASRSNAAGYYEQYF; CDR3nt: TGCGCCAGCAGGTCAAACGCGGCAGGATACTACGAGCAGTACTTC
j_gene: TRBJ2-5; v_gene: TRBV15; d_gene: -; abundance: few; CDR3aa: CATSRDPMGVNRRETQYF; CDR3nt: TGTGCCACCAGCAGAGACCCCATGGGGGTAAACCGAAGGGAGACCCAGTACTTC
j_gene: TRBJ2-7; v_gene: TRBV11-2; d_gene: -; abundance: few; CDR3aa: CASSSLLGEALYEQYF; CDR3nt: TGTGCCAGCAGCTCCCTTCTGGGGGAGGCCCTCTACGAGCAGTACTTC
j_gene: TRBJ1-4; v_gene: TRBV12-3/TRBV12-4; d_gene: -; abundance: -; CDR3aa: CASSSTGSPNEKPFF; CDR3nt: TGTGCCAGCAGTTCAACAGGGAGCCCTAATGAAAAACCGTTTTTT
j_gene: TRBJ2-7; v_gene: TRBV28; d_gene: -; abundance: few; CDR3aa: CASSPWTQPYEQYF; CDR3nt: TGTGCCAGCAGTCCGTGGACACAGCCCTACGAGCAGTACTTC
j_gene: TRBJ2-1; v_gene: TRBV11-1; d_gene: TRBD2; abundance: -; CDR3aa: CASRALADSYNEQFF; CDR3nt: TGTGCCAGCAGGGCCCTAGCGGACTCCTACAATGAGCAGTTCTTC
j_gene: TRBJ2-7; v_gene: TRBV20-1; d_gene: -; abundance: -; CDR3aa: CSARGQHWEQYF; CDR3nt: TGCAGTGCTAGAGGACAGCACTGGGAGCAGTACTTC
j_gene: TRBJ2-7; v_gene: TRBV7-2; d_gene: -; abundance: -; CDR3aa: CASSLEFARDHEQYF; CDR3nt: TGTGCCAGCAGCTTAGAGTTTGCCAGGGATCACGAGCAGTACTTC
j_gene: TRBJ1-2; v_gene: TRBV5-1; d_gene: -; abundance: -; CDR3aa: CAGSLASGATHYGYTF; CDR3nt: TGCGCCGGCAGCTTGGCCTCCGGGGCCACTCACTATGGCTACACCTTC
j_gene: TRBJ2-5; v_gene: TRBV5-6; d_gene: -; abundance: many; CDR3aa: CASSLTAGETQYF; CDR3nt: TGTGCCAGCAGCTTGACTGCGGGAGAGACCCAGTACTTC
j_gene: TRBJ2-5; v_gene: TRBV6-5; d_gene: TRBD1; abundance: -; CDR3aa: CASSYGGAGGDGETQYF; CDR3nt: TGTGCCAGCAGTTACGGCGGGGCAGGGGGCGATGGAGAGACCCAGTACTTC
j_gene: TRBJ1-2; v_gene: TRBV6-2/TRBV6-3; d_gene: TRBD1; abundance: -; CDR3aa: CASSLTGFGYTF; CDR3nt: TGTGCCAGCAGTTTGACAGGGTTCGGCTACACCTTC
j_gene: TRBJ2-1; v_gene: TRBV19; d_gene: -; abundance: -; CDR3aa: CASSIQGEGQFF; CDR3nt: TGTGCCAGTAGTATTCAGGGAGAGGGGCAGTTCTTC
j_gene: TRBJ2-7; v_gene: TRBV7-2; d_gene: TRBD1; abundance: -; CDR3aa: CASSPRQGFQYF; CDR3nt: TGTGCCAGCAGCCCCAGACAGGGGTTCCAGTACTTC
j_gene: TRBJ2-3; v_gene: TRBV24-1; d_gene: TRBD1; abundance: -; CDR3aa: CATSATGASTDTQYF; CDR3nt: TGTGCCACCAGTGCAACAGGGGCGAGCACAGATACGCAGTATTTT
j_gene: TRBJ2-7; v_gene: TRBV18; d_gene: -; abundance: few; CDR3aa: CASSPRADYEQYF; CDR3nt: TGTGCCAGCTCCCCGCGCGCCGACTACGAGCAGTACTTC
j_gene: TRBJ1-4; v_gene: TRBV20-1; d_gene: -; abundance: -; CDR3aa: CSVATATNEKLFF; CDR3nt: TGCAGTGTCGCGACAGCAACTAATGAAAAACTGTTTTTT
j_gene: TRBJ1-1; v_gene: TRBV4-3; d_gene: -; abundance: -; CDR3aa: CTSSRWWEGPNTEAFF; CDR3nt: TGCACCAGCAGCCGATGGTGGGAAGGGCCGAACACTGAAGCTTTCTTT
j_gene: TRBJ2-2; v_gene: TRBV24-1; d_gene: -; abundance: -; CDR3aa: CATRGRGSTGELFF; CDR3nt: TGTGCCACCAGGGGAAGGGGTTCCACCGGGGAGCTGTTTTTT
j_gene: TRBJ2-1; v_gene: TRBV7-2; d_gene: TRBD2; abundance: -; CDR3aa: CASSLVWTSGGAVGETQFF; CDR3nt: TGTGCCAGCAGCTTAGTTTGGACTAGCGGGGGGGCTGTTGGAGAGACCCAGTTCTTC
j_gene: TRBJ1-2; v_gene: TRBV5-1; d_gene: -; abundance: -; CDR3aa: CASSPPRQDHGYTF; CDR3nt: TGCGCCAGCAGCCCCCCCCGACAGGATCATGGCTACACCTTC
j_gene: TRBJ2-6; v_gene: TRBV4-3; d_gene: -; abundance: few; CDR3aa: CASSQGWGGANVLTF; CDR3nt: TGCGCCAGCAGCCAAGGATGGGGCGGGGCCAACGTCCTGACTTTC
j_gene: TRBJ2-5; v_gene: TRBV4-3; d_gene: -; abundance: -; CDR3aa: CASSQELGSWGETQYF; CDR3nt: TGCGCCAGCAGCCAAGAACTTGGCAGTTGGGGGGAGACCCAGTACTTC
j_gene: TRBJ2-7; v_gene: TRBV5-1; d_gene: -; abundance: -; CDR3aa: CASSTGPAYEQYF; CDR3nt: TGCGCCAGCAGCACCGGGCCAGCCTACGAGCAGTACTTC
j_gene: TRBJ1-2; v_gene: TRBV7-2; d_gene: TRBD1; abundance: few; CDR3aa: CASSLEGSGTVYGYTF; CDR3nt: TGTGCCAGCAGCTTAGAGGGATCAGGGACAGTTTATGGCTACACCTTC
j_gene: TRBJ2-1; v_gene: TRBV24-1; d_gene: TRBD2; abundance: -; CDR3aa: CATSDPGLGRGVHEQFF; CDR3nt: TGTGCCACCAGTGATCCGGGACTAGGGCGGGGGGTCCACGAGCAGTTCTTC
j_gene: TRBJ1-2; v_gene: TRBV29-1; d_gene: -; abundance: -; CDR3aa: CSVEDLWVGFVYGYTF; CDR3nt: TGCAGCGTTGAAGATCTTTGGGTCGGCTTTGTTTATGGCTACACCTTC
j_gene: TRBJ2-5; v_gene: TRBV7-2; d_gene: -; abundance: -; CDR3aa: CASSFRFIGTNQETQYF; CDR3nt: TGTGCCAGCAGCTTTCGGTTTATCGGGACGAACCAGGAGACCCAGTACTTC
j_gene: TRBJ2-1; v_gene: TRBV6-2/TRBV6-3; d_gene: TRBD2; abundance: -; CDR3aa: CASSYVGGSYNEQFF; CDR3nt: TGTGCCAGCAGTTATGTGGGGGGGTCCTACAATGAGCAGTTCTTC
j_gene: TRBJ1-2; v_gene: TRBV28; d_gene: -; abundance: -; CDR3aa: CASRKSARGYTF; CDR3nt: TGTGCCAGCAGAAAGAGCGCCCGTGGCTACACCTTC
j_gene: TRBJ1-1; v_gene: TRBV13; d_gene: -; abundance: -; CDR3aa: CASSSPPAGTEAFF; CDR3nt: TGTGCCAGCAGCTCACCCCCGGCGGGGACTGAAGCTTTCTTT
j_gene: TRBJ1-2; v_gene: TRBV7-2; d_gene: -; abundance: -; CDR3aa: CASVSRERYGYTF; CDR3nt: TGTGCCAGCGTCTCCCGGGAGCGCTATGGCTACACCTTC
j_gene: TRBJ1-3; v_gene: TRBV20-1; d_gene: -; abundance: -; CDR3aa: CSARYREKGNTIYF; CDR3nt: TGCAGTGCGAGATACAGGGAAAAAGGAAACACCATATATTTT
j_gene: TRBJ2-1; v_gene: TRBV7-2; d_gene: TRBD1; abundance: -; CDR3aa: CASSSDRGVYNEQFF; CDR3nt: TGTGCCAGCAGCTCAGACAGGGGGGTCTACAATGAGCAGTTCTTC
j_gene: TRBJ2-1; v_gene: TRBV27; d_gene: TRBD1; abundance: few; CDR3aa: CASTSTGTGDNEQFF; CDR3nt: TGTGCCAGCACTTCAACCGGGACAGGAGACAATGAGCAGTTCTTC
j_gene: TRBJ2-7; v_gene: TRBV12-3/TRBV12-4; d_gene: TRBD1; abundance: -; CDR3aa: CASSRRSGTAPTYEQYF; CDR3nt: TGTGCCAGCAGTCGAAGATCCGGGACAGCCCCAACCTACGAGCAGTACTTC
j_gene: TRBJ2-5; v_gene: TRBV7-2; d_gene: -; abundance: -; CDR3aa: CASSKRAGFQETQYF; CDR3nt: TGTGCCAGCAGCAAGAGGGCAGGGTTCCAAGAGACCCAGTACTTC